This paragraph covers one TCR beta chain sequence. This record comes from a study of blood T cell repertoires in COVID-19. Study at large: Researchers got acute and convalescent COVID-19 samples from the United States, Italy and Spain. T cells, B-cell-depleted T cells, or PBMCs supplied cDNA or gDNA.

As handled by the study authors: Amplified reference gene primers provided the basis for estimating nucleated cell counts. Clones were read by immunoSEQ multiplex PCR, and TCRdb kept only the in-frame ones, dropping some. Clone size and the V and J calls come from that table; the DNA yielded D and trimming. The sample contains some 230,000 clones, about 88% of which appear only once. Germline loops: CDR1 SGHAT, CDR2 FQDESV (reference sequence). V was pared by 1 base and J by 1 base, with 5 bases between. The CDR3 is 13 amino acids. Followed longitudinally, the Seattle patients had been enrolled during active infection.

The J gene is TRBJ2-7, the V gene TRBV11-1, with D hard to call. Sequenced material: peripheral blood. This TCR came from a woman aged 45-65 years with COVID-19, enrolled during active disease. CDR3 sequence (DNA): TGTGCCAGCAGCTTAGGGGCTTCCTACGAGCAGTACTTC. Translated, it gives CASSLGASYEQYF.